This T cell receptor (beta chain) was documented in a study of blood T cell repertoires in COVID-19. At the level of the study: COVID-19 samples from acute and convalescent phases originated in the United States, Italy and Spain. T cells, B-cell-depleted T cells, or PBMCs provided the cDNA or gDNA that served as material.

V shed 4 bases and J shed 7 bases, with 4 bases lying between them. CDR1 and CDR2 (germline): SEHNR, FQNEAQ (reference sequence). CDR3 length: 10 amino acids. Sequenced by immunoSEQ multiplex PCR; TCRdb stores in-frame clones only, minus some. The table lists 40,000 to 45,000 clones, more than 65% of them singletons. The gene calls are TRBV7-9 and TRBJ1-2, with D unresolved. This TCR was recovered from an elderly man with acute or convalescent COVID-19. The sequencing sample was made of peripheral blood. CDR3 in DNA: TGTGCCAGCAGCTCCGGTGGCTACACCTTC. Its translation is CASSSGGYTF.